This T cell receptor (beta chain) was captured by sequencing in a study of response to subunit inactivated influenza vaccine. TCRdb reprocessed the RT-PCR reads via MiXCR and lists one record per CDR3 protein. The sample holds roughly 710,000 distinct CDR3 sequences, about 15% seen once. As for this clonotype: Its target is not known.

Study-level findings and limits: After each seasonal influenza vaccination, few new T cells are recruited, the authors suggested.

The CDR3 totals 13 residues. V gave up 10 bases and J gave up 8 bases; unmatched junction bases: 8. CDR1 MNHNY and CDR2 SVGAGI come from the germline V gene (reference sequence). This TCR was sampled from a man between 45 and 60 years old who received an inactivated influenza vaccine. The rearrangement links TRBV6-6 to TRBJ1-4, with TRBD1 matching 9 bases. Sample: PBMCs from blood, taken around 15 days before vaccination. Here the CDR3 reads CATRQGGDEKLFF. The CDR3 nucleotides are TGTGCCACTCGACAGGGGGGGGACGAAAAACTGTTTTTT.